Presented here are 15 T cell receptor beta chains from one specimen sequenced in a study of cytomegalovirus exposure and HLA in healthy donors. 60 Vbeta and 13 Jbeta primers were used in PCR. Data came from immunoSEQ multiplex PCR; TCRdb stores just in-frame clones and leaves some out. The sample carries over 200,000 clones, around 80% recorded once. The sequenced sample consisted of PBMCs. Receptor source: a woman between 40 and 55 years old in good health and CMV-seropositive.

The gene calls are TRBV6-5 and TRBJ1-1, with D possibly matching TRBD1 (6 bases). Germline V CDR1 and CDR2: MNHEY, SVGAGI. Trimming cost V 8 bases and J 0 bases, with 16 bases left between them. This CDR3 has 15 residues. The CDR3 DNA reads TGTGCCAGCGGGCGGGGGCGAGGAATGAACACTGAAGCTTTCTTT. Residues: CASGRGRGMNTEAFF.

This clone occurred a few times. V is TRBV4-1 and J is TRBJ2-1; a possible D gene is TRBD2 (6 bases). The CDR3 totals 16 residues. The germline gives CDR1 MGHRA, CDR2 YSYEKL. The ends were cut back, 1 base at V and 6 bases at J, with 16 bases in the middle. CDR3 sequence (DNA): TGCGCCAGCAGCCAAGGGGACTTTCCTGGCTCCAATGAGCAGTTCTTC. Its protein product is CASSQGDFPGSNEQFF.

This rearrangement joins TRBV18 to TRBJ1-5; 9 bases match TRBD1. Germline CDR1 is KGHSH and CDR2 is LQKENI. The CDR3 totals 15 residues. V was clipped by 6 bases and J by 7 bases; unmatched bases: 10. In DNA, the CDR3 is TGTGCCAGCTCTCCGGTACAGGGGGCTTGGCAGCCCCAGCATTTT. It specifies CASSPVQGAWQPQHF.

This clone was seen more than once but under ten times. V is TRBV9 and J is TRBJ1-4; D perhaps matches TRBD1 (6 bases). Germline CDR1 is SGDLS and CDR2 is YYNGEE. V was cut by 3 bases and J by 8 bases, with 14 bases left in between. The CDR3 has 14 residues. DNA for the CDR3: TGTGCCAGCAGCGCCGGACAGATTGGCGAAAAACTGTTTTTT. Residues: CASSAGQIGEKLFF.

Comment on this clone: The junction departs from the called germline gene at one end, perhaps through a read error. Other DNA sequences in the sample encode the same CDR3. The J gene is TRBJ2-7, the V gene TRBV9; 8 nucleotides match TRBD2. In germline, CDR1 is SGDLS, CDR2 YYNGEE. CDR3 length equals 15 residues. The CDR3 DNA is TGCGCCAGCAGCGTAGAAACGGGAGGGCCCTACGAGCAGTACTTC. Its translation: CASSVETGGPYEQYF.

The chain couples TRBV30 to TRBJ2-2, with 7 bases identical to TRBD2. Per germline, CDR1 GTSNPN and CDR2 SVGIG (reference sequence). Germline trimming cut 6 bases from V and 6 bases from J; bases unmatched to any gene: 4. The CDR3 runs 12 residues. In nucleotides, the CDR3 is TGTGCCTGCGGGACTACTTCCGGGGAGCTGTTTTTT. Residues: CACGTTSGELFF.

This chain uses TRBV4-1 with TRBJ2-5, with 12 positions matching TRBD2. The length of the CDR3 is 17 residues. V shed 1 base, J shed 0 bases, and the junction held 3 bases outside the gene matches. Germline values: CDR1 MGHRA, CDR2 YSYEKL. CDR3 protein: CASSQGLAGVDQETQYF. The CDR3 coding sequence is TGCGCCAGCAGCCAAGGACTAGCGGGAGTGGACCAAGAGACCCAGTACTTC.

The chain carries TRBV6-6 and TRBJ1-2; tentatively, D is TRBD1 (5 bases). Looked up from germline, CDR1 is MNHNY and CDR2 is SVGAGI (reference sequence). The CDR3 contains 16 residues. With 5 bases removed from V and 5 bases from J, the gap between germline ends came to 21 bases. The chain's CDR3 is CASSAPGEGIIYGYTF. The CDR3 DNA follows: TGTGCCAGCAGTGCCCCGGGGGAGGGGATTATTTATGGCTACACCTTC.

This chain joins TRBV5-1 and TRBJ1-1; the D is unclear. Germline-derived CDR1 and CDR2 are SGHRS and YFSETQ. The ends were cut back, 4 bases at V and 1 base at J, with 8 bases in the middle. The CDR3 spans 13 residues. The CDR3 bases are TGCGCCAGCAGCATGGAAGCGAACACTGAAGCTTTCTTT. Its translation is CASSMEANTEAFF.

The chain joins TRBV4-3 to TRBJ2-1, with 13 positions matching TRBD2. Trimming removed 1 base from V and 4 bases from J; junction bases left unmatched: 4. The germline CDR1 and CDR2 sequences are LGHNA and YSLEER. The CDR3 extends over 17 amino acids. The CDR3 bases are TGCGCCAGCAGCCAAGTCACGGGACTAGCGGGATACAATGAGCAGTTCTTC. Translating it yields CASSQVTGLAGYNEQFF.

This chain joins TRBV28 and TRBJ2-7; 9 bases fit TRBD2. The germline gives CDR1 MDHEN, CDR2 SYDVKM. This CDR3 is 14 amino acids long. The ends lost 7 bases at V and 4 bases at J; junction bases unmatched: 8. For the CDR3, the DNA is TGTGCCAGCACGATTGCGGGAGGGAGGTACGAGCAGTACTTC. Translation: CASTIAGGRYEQYF.

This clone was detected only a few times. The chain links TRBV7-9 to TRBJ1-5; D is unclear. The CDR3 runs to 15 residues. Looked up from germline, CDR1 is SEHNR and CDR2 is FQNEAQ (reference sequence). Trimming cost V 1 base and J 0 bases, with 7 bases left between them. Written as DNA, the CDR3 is TGTGCCAGCAGCTTAGATGGAGCTAGCAATCAGCCCCAGCATTTT. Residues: CASSLDGASNQPQHF.

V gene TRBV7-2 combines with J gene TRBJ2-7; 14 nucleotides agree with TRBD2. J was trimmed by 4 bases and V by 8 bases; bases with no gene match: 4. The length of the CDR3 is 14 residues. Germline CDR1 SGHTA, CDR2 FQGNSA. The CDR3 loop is CASGLAGGFYEQYF. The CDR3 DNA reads TGTGCCAGCGGACTAGCGGGGGGTTTTTACGAGCAGTACTTC.

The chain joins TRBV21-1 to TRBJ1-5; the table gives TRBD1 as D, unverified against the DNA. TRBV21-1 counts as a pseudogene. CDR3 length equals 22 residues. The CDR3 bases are TGTGCCAGCAGCAAAGAATGTTCGAGGAGCTTGGGACAGGGGAAAAGCAATCAGCCCCAGCATTTT. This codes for CASSKECSRSLGQGKSNQPQHF.

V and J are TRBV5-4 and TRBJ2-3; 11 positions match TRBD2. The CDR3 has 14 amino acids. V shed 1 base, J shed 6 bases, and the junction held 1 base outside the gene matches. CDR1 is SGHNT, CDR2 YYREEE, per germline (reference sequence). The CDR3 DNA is TGTGCCAGCAGCTTGCGGACTAGCGGGGATACGCAGTATTTT. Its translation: CASSLRTSGDTQYF.